A single T cell receptor beta chain is shown here with its context. Its matching antigen is unknown. Using its own MiXCR run on the RT-PCR reads, TCRdb lists one record per CDR3 protein. Seen here are 450,000 to 550,000 distinct CDR3 sequences, around 25% observed once, and the top ten hold about 1.9%. The source of the sample is a study of response to subunit inactivated influenza vaccine. Germline CDR1 reads LGHDT; CDR2 reads YNNKEL (reference sequence). The V end lost 3 bases, the J end lost 6 bases, and 10 bases lay between the germline ends. The CDR3 runs to 13 residues. Broader study findings: Authors suggested each seasonal flu vaccination may recruit only limited numbers of new T cells.

This clonotype originated in a man aged 50-59 years who received an inactivated influenza vaccine. The chain recombines TRBV3-1 with TRBJ2-3, with no clear D. The sample consisted of CD4+ T cells sorted from PBMCs, taken 5 to 6 days after vaccination. CDR3 protein: CASSQVSMDTQYF. The CDR3 DNA follows: TGTGCCAGCAGCCAGGTCTCCATGGATACGCAGTATTTT.